This note documents a single T cell receptor (beta chain) sequence. This clone was picked up one time. This receptor's antigen is unknown. No base quality information exists; no much larger clone differs at one position. The protocol used for the library was the immunoSEQ multiplex PCR assay. For the multiplex PCR, a mixture combining 60 forward primers for TCR Vbeta segments and 13 reverse primers for TCR Jbeta segments was used. A multiplex PCR assay on genomic DNA amplified the CDR3 region of rearranged TCR beta genes. The amplified TCR beta libraries were sequenced on the Illumina HiSeq System as 87-base-pair reads. As for the original processing: Across the roughly 670 repertoires, a later analysis counted 78 million or so unique TCR beta chains, around 11 million of which were shared by at least two donors. A nearest-neighbor algorithm error-corrected the raw reads and collapsed the reads into unique sequences, merging closely related sequences to remove PCR and sequencing errors. Alignment of CDR3 sequences to IMGT reference sequences was used to assign V, D and J gene segments. For a sequence to be retained, a match of at least six nucleotides was required to both a V gene segment and a J gene segment. A rearrangement was called productive if the CDR3 had no stop codons and remained in frame with V and J, and every other rearrangement was called non-productive. Following IMGT convention, CDR3 was defined as the stretch from the second conserved V-encoded cysteine to the conserved J-encoded phenylalanine. The earlier analysis of 587 of the donors excluded any sequence lacking an unambiguous match to a single V gene segment. In an earlier analysis of 587 of the donors, a V segment was called functional when productive rearrangements were above 56.7%, and segregating when the standard deviation between donors exceeded 5%. A statistical classification framework was built to diagnose cytomegalovirus status from the catalog of TCR beta chain sequences. A later analysis assigned V and J genes by comparing TCR nucleotide sequences with IMGT/GENE-DB human TR gene sequences. A later analysis assigned CDR3 sequences and most-parsimonious VDJ recombination scenarios with the TCRdist pipeline. In a later analysis, each TCR beta chain was defined by its CDR3 amino acid sequence together with its V-gene family, and reads lacking a unique V-gene family were excluded. As a way to deal with suspected cross-contamination and a sequencing artifact, a later analysis dropped more than 500 nucleotide sequences that were highly shared and had low generation probability. In a later analysis, a clonal expansion index was calculated for each public chain from normalized within-repertoire ranks of inferred template counts. Generation probabilities in a later analysis came from a VDJ recombination model fitted to out-of-frame rearrangements, and those results were checked against IGoR. Hypergeometric tests were used in a later analysis to score TCR-TCR, TCR-HLA and TCR-CMV co-occurrence, with a repertoire-size bias correction applied to the TCR pairs. To estimate false discovery rates, a later analysis permuted the HLA or CMV assignments 20 times. In a later analysis, co-occurring TCRs were grouped using DBSCAN, and TCRdist sequence similarity was added for clustering within HLA-allele-positive subsets. For co-occurrence clustering, repertoires with fewer than 30,000 or more than 120,000 public chains were excluded, along with roughly 5 repertoires with anomalous nucleotide sharing. Here the immuneACCESS table is served through TCRdb, limited to in-frame sequences with V and J called. Missing clones are a known gap in these copies; in checked studies unresolved V genes cover under half, and the rest lacks a known reason. From that table come the V and J calls and clone size; the DNA was used to work out D and trimming. The sample contains about 160,000 clones, around 85% of them found a single time. The ten largest clones capture 1% to 1.5% of the sample.

The cohort comprised fewer than 750 healthy bone marrow donors. Cohort members were all nominally healthy when sampled, although unrecorded immune exposures were likely present. The donor was CMV seropositive and belonged to the group of 250 to 300 seropositive cohort members. A peripheral blood sample was collected from each donor, and TCR beta sequencing was performed on peripheral blood mononuclear cells. The Qiagen DNeasy Blood Extraction Kit was used to extract genomic DNA from the blood cell samples. This specimen comes from a study of cytomegalovirus exposure and HLA in healthy donors (dated by TCRdb to about 2017). Describing the broader study: An earlier analysis of roughly 500 of the donors reported under 300 Gb of sequence data and 95 million to 120 million unique TCR beta sequences obtained from about 170 million T cells. Roughly 300 gigabases of sequencing data and 91 million or so unique TCR sequences made up an early release that covered nearly 650 HLA-typed donors. Among the approximately 420 genotyped donors, about 85% belonged to the genetic ancestry cluster associated with self-reported Caucasian donors. The study aimed to test whether signatures of past pathogen exposure could be identified by cataloging public T cell receptors. Using immunosequencing, the study profiled T cell repertoires from 500 to 800 subjects and related those repertoires to cytomegalovirus serostatus. A separate validation cohort of roughly 120 different subjects was used in addition to the 666-subject first cohort. The study combined high-throughput TCR immunosequencing, statistical association of individual TCRs with disease status, and machine learning to predict cytomegalovirus infection status. A later analysis re-analyzed previously published TCR beta repertoires from 666 donors and added high-resolution HLA genotyping to study TCR occurrence patterns. Rather than using new phenotypic data, the later analysis identified candidate immune exposures from TCR beta sequences and from how often those sequences occurred across donors. To decide whether each TCR beta V gene segment behaved as functional or pseudogenic, an earlier analysis of approximately 600 of the donors relied on high-throughput TCR beta sequencing. Donor age, sex, ethnicity and CMV serostatus were collected together with the repertoire data. A later genetic analysis took genome-wide SNP genotypes for about three fifths of the roughly 700 donors and used that subset as a discovery cohort. Every discovery cohort repertoire had been produced on one sequencing platform. Class I and class II HLA loci were covered by the typing at four-digit resolution. The number of donors typed differed by locus, with roughly 620-630 for A, B, C, DRB1 and DQB1, around 560 for DQA1, nearly 610 for DPA1, and some 440 for DPB1. Four or five DR-DQ haplotypes were treated as single units for association and clustering because of strong linkage in the cohort. On average, 235,054 unique TCR beta nucleotide sequences were sequenced per donor among several hundred genotyped donors of the cohort, with roughly 18% of those sequences being non-productive.

The germline V gene (reference sequence) supplies CDR1 LNHDA and CDR2 SQIVND. Cut back by 6 bases and 3 bases, the V and J ends lie 14 bases apart. Including cysteine and phenylalanine, the CDR3 has 15 amino acids. CDR3 DNA is the only sequence kept; it has 45 bases, read in frame from the first base. Points the paper makes about the study in general: Compared with the roughly 700-donor mean, donors in an Asian-associated ancestry cluster had fewer N-insertions in productive TCRs, according to a later genetic analysis. Most TCR sequences were seen in very few donors, while some public TCRs were found in many individuals. It was suggested by the authors that the approach could potentially be generalized to other disease states and immunological phenotypes. In a later analysis, HLA-associated TCR beta chains were found to be more clonally expanded and to have lower generation probabilities than equally common non-associated chains. The cohort was sequenced for TCR beta chains only, and without alpha or paired-chain data the features that could be detected were limited. Because HLA typing was unavailable for some donors at each locus, only the typed subset was used in association tests. CMV serostatus was the only immune exposure information available for the cohort. When HLA alleles, especially DR and DQ, strongly co-occurred, attributing TCR associations to individual alleles was difficult. In a later analysis, several top co-occurrence clusters were reported to appear linked to parvovirus B19, influenza, CMV and Epstein-Barr virus. In vitro tests confirmed that three of the cytomegalovirus-associated TCR beta chains recognize cytomegalovirus antigens. The earlier analysis of nearly 600 of the donors excluded some 16 rarely observed V segments, including chromosome 9 orphons, because counts were too low. A group of highly shared sequence variants was considered likely to be a technical artifact of the sequencing pipeline. At a false discovery rate of 0.05, a later analysis linked some 17,000 TCR beta sequences to specific HLA alleles. The study gave a list of some 150 TCR beta chains associated with cytomegalovirus. Some IMGT-functional V segments, including TRBV6-2 and TRBV6-3, could not be distinguished by the 87-base-pair reads and were therefore excluded. Linkage disequilibrium might explain the correlated functional status among segregating V segments, but an unknown experimental factor could not be excluded. An earlier analysis of 587 of the donors showed that most TCR beta V segments appeared in productive rearrangements either about 90% or about 30% of the time, which broadly matched IMGT annotations. Roughly uniform sequencing depth across donors was assumed in presence/absence analyses, although this assumption may not hold. A later analysis found that TCR association rates varied across HLA loci, with DRB1 alleles showing the most associated TCRs and HLA-C alleles the fewest. A further reported finding was that TCR beta sequences accurately predicted the HLA-A and HLA-B alleles for most subjects in the first cohort. A later analysis found that most CMV-associated TCR beta chains appeared HLA-restricted, with HLA associations seemingly driven largely by CMV exposure. A later genetic analysis associated a missense DCLRE1C variant with V-gene and J-gene trimming of TCR beta chains, and an independent cohort replicated the association. The classifier was reported to diagnose cytomegalovirus status with high specificity and sensitivity in both the original cohort and the validation cohort.

Sequencing was done on a sample of PBMCs. The rearrangement joined TRBV19 to TRBJ1-4; the D gene cannot be resolved reliably. The sequence derives from a man in his fifties in good health and CMV-seropositive. The sequenced DNA: TGTGCCAGTAGCTCTCCGTTTTCGGCTAATGAAAAACTGTTTTTT. It specifies CASSSPFSANEKLFF.